One and the same sample provided the 13 T cell receptor beta chains below, sequenced in a study of cytomegalovirus exposure and HLA in healthy donors. The study ran its PCR with 60 Vbeta and 13 Jbeta primers. Data came from immunoSEQ multiplex PCR; TCRdb stores just in-frame clones and leaves some out. The sample yields more than 150,000 clones, around 73% seen once. The source material was PBMCs. The receptors originated from a male donor in good health and CMV-seronegative.

In DNA form, the CDR3 reads TGTGCCAGCAGCCCAGGACAGGGTGGTTACAATGAGCAGTTCTTC. Protein sequence: CASSPGQGGYNEQFF. The chain is built from TRBV7-6 and TRBJ2-1; 8 bases fit TRBD1. Germline-derived CDR1 and CDR2 are SGHVS and FNYEAQ. CDR3 length: 15 amino acids. Trimming removed 5 bases from V and 4 bases from J; junction bases left unmatched: 7.

This clone was seen once. The chain links TRBV6-1 to TRBJ1-4; D may be TRBD1 (6 bases). The CDR3 consists of 14 residues. V was cut by 4 bases and J by 8 bases, with 14 bases left in between. CDR1 is MNHNS, CDR2 SASEGT, per germline. The CDR3: CASSGGGAGEKLFF. CDR3 coding DNA: TGTGCCAGCAGTGGGGGGGGCGCGGGAGAAAAACTGTTTTTT.

This clone came up once. The chain joins TRBV7-9 to TRBJ2-7, with TRBD1 matching over 9 bases. The ends lost 5 bases at V and 2 bases at J; junction bases unmatched: 10. The CDR3 sequence is 16 residues long. The germline V gene has CDR1 SEHNR and CDR2 FQNEAQ (reference sequence). The DNA of the CDR3 is TGTGCCAGCAGCGCGAACGATAGACAGGGGGCCTACGAGCAGTACTTC. The encoded protein is CASSANDRQGAYEQYF.

The J gene is TRBJ2-7, the V gene TRBV4-2, with a weak D call TRBD1 (6 bases). V shed 1 base and J shed 2 bases, with 21 bases lying between them. Germline V gene data show CDR1 as LGHNA and CDR2 as YNFKEQ. The CDR3 has 18 amino acids. CDR3 bases: TGTGCCAGCAGCCAAGCCAAAACCCACAGGGAAGGACCCTACGAGCAGTACTTC. It encodes CASSQAKTHREGPYEQYF.

V and J are TRBV30 and TRBJ1-2; TRBD1 might be the D (5 bases). V gave up 2 bases and J gave up 4 bases, with 11 bases separating them. The germline V gene has CDR1 GTSNPN and CDR2 SVGIG (reference sequence). This CDR3 region has 13 residues. This chain's CDR3 is CAWSYGTLYGYTF. For the CDR3, the DNA is TGTGCCTGGAGTTACGGGACTCTCTATGGCTACACCTTC.

This clone appeared once. This chain links TRBV29-1 with TRBJ1-5; D might be TRBD1 (5 bases). Germline assignment: CDR1 SQVTM and CDR2 ANQGSEA. The CDR3 loop spans 14 amino acids. Trimming removed 5 bases at V and 4 bases at J, with 15 bases between. CDR3 amino acids: CSVRVTGGNQPQHF. In DNA, the CDR3 is TGCAGCGTTCGCGTTACGGGGGGGAATCAGCCCCAGCATTTT.

The gene calls are TRBV28 and TRBJ1-5, with D tentatively TRBD1 (6 bases). The V end was cut by 5 bases, the J end by 5 bases, with 13 bases between. The CDR3 runs to 14 residues. CDR1 MDHEN and CDR2 SYDVKM come from the germline V gene. The DNA of the CDR3 is TGTGCCAGCAGTCTCCCGGGGGGGCATCAGCCCCAGCATTTT. It is translated as CASSLPGGHQPQHF.

The J gene is TRBJ1-2, the V gene TRBV27; the match to TRBD1 covers 7 bases. The CDR3 length is 13 residues. Trimming took 8 bases from V and 2 from J; bases not matched to a gene: 5. Looked up from germline, CDR1 is MNHEY and CDR2 is SMNVEV (reference sequence). In nucleotides, the CDR3 is TGTGCCAGCGCCCCGACAGGGAACTATGGCTACACCTTC. Protein sequence: CASAPTGNYGYTF.

This clone was detected once. The chain uses TRBV11-3 and TRBJ2-3; TRBD2 might be the D (5 bases). The CDR3 has 14 amino acids. Trimming stripped 0 bases from V and 4 bases from J, with 8 bases between. Germline CDR1 SGHNT, CDR2 YENEEA. This CDR3 is CASSLDPGADTQYF. The CDR3 bases are TGTGCCAGCAGCTTAGATCCCGGGGCAGATACGCAGTATTTT.

This sequence joins TRBV7-8 and TRBJ2-1; D gene ambiguous. The CDR3 has 13 amino acids. From germline, CDR1 is SGHVS and CDR2 FQNEAQ. V gave up 4 bases and J gave up 6 bases, with 10 bases separating them. CDR3 sequence: CASSSSPVNEQFF. CDR3 sequence (DNA): TGTGCCAGCAGCTCCTCTCCAGTCAATGAGCAGTTCTTC. The full variable domain, its missing parts supplied by reference TRBV7-8 and TRBJ2-1, is GAGVSQSPRYKVAKRGQDVALRCDPISGHVSLFWYQQALGQGPEFLTYFQNEAQLDKSGLPSDRFFAERPEGSVSTLKIQRTQQEDSAVYLCASSSSPVNEQFFGPGTRLTVL.

About this clone: Other nucleotide sequences from this sample produce the same CDR3. The chain uses TRBV2 and TRBJ2-7, with D perhaps TRBD1 (5 bases). The CDR3 is 12 amino acids. V lost 2 bases and J 4 bases, leaving 6 bases between the germline ends. In germline, CDR1 is SNHLY, CDR2 FYNNEI. CDR3 nucleotides: TGTGCCAGCAGTGAAAGGGGTTACGAGCAGTACTTC. It translates to CASSERGYEQYF.

The chain is built from TRBV28 and TRBJ2-1, with 7 bases matching TRBD2. Germline lookup yields CDR1 MDHEN and CDR2 SYDVKM. The CDR3 contains 16 residues. Trimming took 4 bases from V and 3 from J; bases not matched to a gene: 9. In DNA, the CDR3 is TGTGCCAGCAGTTCCCCGGCTAGCGGCCACTACAATGAGCAGTTCTTC. Its translation is CASSSPASGHYNEQFF.

This sequence joins TRBV5-1 and TRBJ1-1; possible D gene TRBD1, 5 bases. Trimming shortened V by 5 bases and J by 1 base, and 15 bases separated the two germline ends. CDR1 is SGHRS and CDR2 is YFSETQ in the germline V gene. The CDR3 has 15 residues. CDR3 loop: CASRTGGGGNTEAFF. For the CDR3, the DNA is TGCGCCAGCAGAACCGGGGGTGGAGGGAACACTGAAGCTTTCTTT.